One sample yielded the 20 T cell receptor beta chains listed below, sequenced in a study of blood T cell repertoires in COVID-19. The protocol was immunoSEQ multiplex PCR, while the TCRdb copy is restricted to in-frame clones and leaves out a portion. Of roughly 460,000 clones listed, roughly 90% were seen once; the top ten hold more than 0.7%. The sample was peripheral blood. These receptors all stem from a man aged 18 to 35 with COVID-19, enrolled during active disease.

The chain combines TRBV7-9 with TRBJ1-2, with D hard to call. Trimming cost V 5 bases and J 2 bases, with 18 bases left between them. This CDR3 region has 16 residues. CDR1 is SEHNR, CDR2 FQNEAQ, per germline (reference sequence). The CDR3 bases are TGTGCCAGCAGCCCCGGGAGTGGGAATCGAAACTATGGCTACACCTTC. Translation gives CASSPGSGNRNYGYTF.

The genes are TRBV11-2 and TRBJ2-6; D perhaps matches TRBD2 (5 bases). Germline values: CDR1 SGHAT, CDR2 FQNNGV. V lost 8 bases and J 0 bases, leaving 20 bases between the germline ends. CDR3 length equals 18 residues. This CDR3 reads CASGGLAGRRSGANVLTF. Written as DNA, the CDR3 is TGTGCCAGCGGAGGATTAGCCGGCCGACGCTCTGGGGCCAACGTCCTGACTTTC. Variable domain in full (rest from reference TRBV11-2 and TRBJ2-6): EAGVAQSPRYKIIEKRQSVAFWCNPISGHATLYWYQQILGQGPKLLIQFQNNGVVDDSQLPKDRFSAERLKGVDSTLKIQPAKLEDSAVYLCASGGLAGRRSGANVLTFGAGSRLTVL.

V usage is TRBV9 and J usage is TRBJ2-6; D uncertain. Germline V CDR1 and CDR2: SGDLS, YYNGEE. Trimming removed 0 bases at V and 3 bases at J, with 7 bases between. CDR3 length: 15 amino acids. CDR3 amino acids: CASSVATVGANVLTF. In nucleotides, the CDR3 is TGTGCCAGCAGCGTAGCAACTGTTGGGGCCAACGTCCTGACTTTC. The full variable domain, in which reference TRBV9 and TRBJ2-6 provide the parts outside the CDR3, is DSGVTQTPKHLITATGQRVTLRCSPRSGDLSVYWYQQSLDQGLQFLIQYYNGEERAKGNILERFSAQQFPDLHSELNLSSLELGDSALYFCASSVATVGANVLTFGAGSRLTVL.

DNA of the CDR3: TGTGCCAGCAGCTTAAGCGGGGGGGAACCTGCCTACGAGCAGTACTTC. Residues: CASSLSGGEPAYEQYF. The chain combines TRBV11-2 with TRBJ2-7; TRBD2 matches 10 bases. The length of the CDR3 is 16 residues. Per the germline V gene, CDR1 is SGHAT and CDR2 is FQNNGV. The V segment lost 2 bases and the J segment 2 bases; nucleotides outside the gene matches: 6.

Worth noting for this clone: The same CDR3 can be traced to other DNA sequences in this sample. V gene TRBV19 combines with J gene TRBJ1-5; D uncertain. Germline lookup yields CDR1 LNHDA and CDR2 SQIVND (reference sequence). The CDR3 totals 14 residues. The ends were cut back, 1 base at V and 1 base at J, with 5 bases in the middle. CDR3 protein: CASSIGGSNQPQHF. The CDR3 DNA reads TGTGCCAGTAGTATAGGAGGGAGCAATCAGCCCCAGCATTTT.

Here the CDR3 reads CASSFQGGTDTQYF. In nucleotides, the CDR3 is TGTGCCAGCAGCTTCCAGGGGGGCACAGATACGCAGTATTTT. The chain uses TRBV11-2 and TRBJ2-3; 7 bases map to TRBD1. Germline V CDR1 and CDR2: SGHAT, FQNNGV. Losses at the gene ends were 3 bases for V and 1 base for J; bases not matched to a gene: 1. CDR3 length equals 14 residues. Drawing the rest from reference TRBV11-2 and TRBJ2-3, the complete variable domain is EAGVAQSPRYKIIEKRQSVAFWCNPISGHATLYWYQQILGQGPKLLIQFQNNGVVDDSQLPKDRFSAERLKGVDSTLKIQPAKLEDSAVYLCASSFQGGTDTQYFGPGTRLTVL.

V gene TRBV5-1 combines with J gene TRBJ1-2, with D perhaps matching TRBD1 (5 bases). This CDR3 has 15 amino acids. Trimming cost V 0 bases and J 4 bases, with 13 bases left between them. Germline V gene sequence: CDR1 SGHRS, CDR2 YFSETQ. The CDR3 DNA sequence: TGCGCCAGCAGCTTGGAATTTGGGGACTTCTATGGCTACACCTTC. Translation: CASSLEFGDFYGYTF.

V is TRBV19 and J is TRBJ2-2, with TRBD2 matching over 10 bases. This CDR3 has 14 residues. The V and J ends lost 7 bases and 4 bases, in that order; junction bases with no gene match: 3. Germline lookup yields CDR1 LNHDA and CDR2 SQIVND (reference sequence). The CDR3 loop reads CASTLAGATGELFF. The CDR3, as DNA: TGTGCCAGTACCCTAGCGGGAGCCACCGGGGAGCTGTTTTTT.

In DNA, the CDR3 is TGTGCCAGCAGCAAAGTTGGAGGCCGGCGTGCCAAAAACATTCAGTACTTC. Residues: CASSKVGGRRAKNIQYF. The V gene is TRBV21-1, the J gene TRBJ2-4; the table's TRBD2 call for D was not verified on the DNA. TRBV21-1 is labeled a pseudogene. The CDR3 covers 17 residues.

This chain connects TRBV5-1 to TRBJ1-4; 9 nucleotides align to TRBD1. Germline values: CDR1 SGHRS, CDR2 YFSETQ. CDR3 length equals 16 residues. J lost 7 bases, V lost 0 bases, and 7 bases had no gene match. CDR3 sequence reads: CASSLGPGTGTEKLFF. The CDR3 nucleotides are TGCGCCAGCAGCTTGGGACCCGGGACAGGGACTGAAAAACTGTTTTTT.

The CDR3 spells CASTRRIGQDNSPLHF. As DNA, the CDR3 is TGCGCCAGCACTCGCCGGATAGGACAGGATAATTCACCCCTCCACTTT. This chain connects TRBV5-1 to TRBJ1-6; 7 bases are shared with TRBD1. The V and J ends lost 6 bases and 5 bases, in that order; junction bases with no gene match: 11. Germline V gene data show CDR1 as SGHRS and CDR2 as YFSETQ. CDR3 size: 16 residues.

Concerning this clone: Other DNA sequences in this specimen translate into the identical CDR3. The V and J genes are TRBV5-1 and TRBJ2-1; 8 bases agree with TRBD2. CDR3 length: 15 residues. CDR1 SGHRS and CDR2 YFSETQ come from the germline V gene. J gave up 1 base and V 0 bases, and 0 bases lay outside the gene matches. The CDR3 region is CASSLASGSYNEQFF. CDR3 DNA: TGCGCCAGCAGCTTGGCTAGCGGGTCCTACAATGAGCAGTTCTTC. Full variable domain (remainder filled in from reference TRBV5-1 and TRBJ2-1): KAGVTQTPRYLIKTRGQQVTLSCSPISGHRSVSWYQQTPGQGLQFLFEYFSETQRNKGNFPGRFSGRQFSNSRSEMNVSTLELGDSALYLCASSLASGSYNEQFFGPGTRLTVL.

The chain combines TRBV6-5 with TRBJ2-7; unclear D gene. There are 13 residues in the CDR3. CDR1 MNHEY and CDR2 SVGAGI come from the germline V gene. The germline V and J ends were trimmed by 6 bases and 6 bases, with 15 bases remaining between them. In DNA form, the CDR3 reads TGTGCCAGCAGGGAGACCCTAGTGGGCGAGCAGTACTTC. Residues: CASRETLVGEQYF.

The chain combines TRBV7-9 with TRBJ1-2, with TRBD1 identical over 9 bases. In germline, CDR1 is SEHNR, CDR2 FQNEAQ (reference sequence). The CDR3 runs 14 residues. J lost 4 bases, V lost 5 bases, and 5 bases had no gene match. This CDR3 is CASSPTTGGYGYTF. The CDR3 region has the DNA TGTGCCAGCAGCCCCACGACAGGGGGCTATGGCTACACCTTC. The full variable domain, rest sourced from reference TRBV7-9 and TRBJ1-2, is DTGVSQNPRHKITKRGQNVTFRCDPISEHNRLYWYRQTLGQGPEFLTYFQNEAQLEKSRLLSDRFSAERPKGSFSTLEIQRTEQGDSAMYLCASSPTTGGYGYTFGSGTRLTVV.

The chain carries TRBV5-6 and TRBJ2-7; TRBD1 matches 7 bases. CDR1 SGHDT and CDR2 YYEEEE come from the germline V gene. There are 14 residues in the CDR3. Trimming removed 3 bases from V and 2 bases from J; junction bases left unmatched: 5. For the CDR3, the DNA is TGTGCCAGCAGCTATGGACAGGCTCCCTACGAGCAGTACTTC. It translates to CASSYGQAPYEQYF.

The V gene is TRBV18, the J gene TRBJ2-1; a possible D gene is TRBD2 (6 bases). The V and J ends lost 2 bases and 6 bases respectively, with 8 bases between them. CDR3 length: 13 residues. The germline V gene has CDR1 KGHSH and CDR2 LQKENI. The CDR3 coding sequence is TGTGCCAGCTCACCATCGGGGGTCAATGAGCAGTTCTTC. Amino acid sequence: CASSPSGVNEQFF.

J is TRBJ2-5 and V is TRBV7-6, with a possible D match to TRBD2 (6 bases). This CDR3 contains 13 residues. Germline V gene lookup returns CDR1 SGHVS and CDR2 FNYEAQ. V gave up 4 bases and J gave up 1 base, with 7 bases separating them. CDR3 DNA sequence: TGTGCCAGCAGCTCCGGGAGCCAAGAGACCCAGTACTTC. This gives the protein CASSSGSQETQYF.

V usage is TRBV2 and J usage is TRBJ2-1; 15 bases agree with TRBD2. Per germline, CDR1 SNHLY and CDR2 FYNNEI. V lost 7 bases, J lost 10 bases, and 8 bases stayed unmatched. The CDR3 loop spans 15 amino acids. In nucleotides, the CDR3 is TGTGCCAGCATACGGACTAGCGGGGGGGCTGGAGAGCAGTTCTTC. Translating gives CASIRTSGGAGEQFF.

The J gene is TRBJ1-4, the V gene TRBV5-4, with TRBD1 identical over 7 bases. In germline, CDR1 is SGHNT, CDR2 YYREEE (reference sequence). The CDR3 is 14 residues long. The ends lost 2 bases at V and 7 bases at J; junction bases unmatched: 5. The chain's CDR3 is CASSLGGAVEKLFF. CDR3 bases: TGTGCCAGCAGCTTAGGGGGCGCTGTTGAAAAACTGTTTTTT.

The V gene is TRBV25-1, the J gene TRBJ2-1, with 7 bases that match TRBD1. The CDR3 is 14 amino acids. Germline V CDR1 and CDR2: MGHDK, SYGVNS. With V trimmed by 4 bases and J by 4 bases, 4 bases remained unmatched. As DNA, the CDR3 is TGTGCCAGCAGTGTCGGCAGGGGGTACAATGAGCAGTTCTTC. This sequence encodes CASSVGRGYNEQFF. The full variable domain, in which reference TRBV25-1 and TRBJ2-1 provide the parts outside the CDR3, is EADIYQTPRYLVIGTGKKITLECSQTMGHDKMYWYQQDPGMELHLIHYSYGVNSTEKGDLSSESTVSRIRTEHFPLTLESARPSHTSQYLCASSVGRGYNEQFFGPGTRLTVL.